This T cell receptor (beta chain) originates from a study of graft-versus-host responses after intestinal transplantation (dated by TCRdb to the early 2020s). Study-wide context: The transplants that recipients received were multivisceral, liver-intestinal, or isolated intestinal. All recipients received anti-thymocyte globulin induction followed by maintenance tacrolimus and steroids for around three years. After intestinal transplantation, graft-versus-host and host-versus-graft alloreactive T cell clones in the graft, circulation and bone marrow were tracked using bulk TCR-beta CDR3 sequencing. Alloreactive clones were identified by sequencing pre-transplant mixed lymphocyte reaction products and comparing them with unstimulated pre-transplant donor and recipient T cells. The cohort enrolled under 25 intestinal transplant recipients including one retransplant, and a few patients lacking pretransplant specimens were excluded. A peak of at least 4% donor T cells among recipient peripheral blood mononuclear cells was the definition used for donor T cell macrochimerism. Instead of going to the commercial service, samples from a few later patients were sequenced in-house on an Illumina MiSeq and processed with MiXCR.

The study at large found these results: GvH clones were found in recipient bone marrow, and some of the GvH clones appeared earlier in ileal mucosa or blood, which is consistent with an intestinal mucosal origin. Patients with donor T cell macrochimerism had high GvH to HvG T cell clonal ratios in their allografts. The conclusions were limited by the relatively low number and heterogeneity of the intestinal transplant patients. Early after transplant, peak levels of circulating GvH clones were found to be associated with declines in HvG clones.

Library generation was performed with the immunoSEQ multiplex PCR assay. High-throughput TCR-beta CDR3 sequencing of genomic DNA from most patients was performed by Adaptive Biotechnologies. The original pipeline was this. Adaptive's ImmunoSEQ software was the source of the TCR sequencing data for about 18 patients, while a few other patients were processed with MiXCR and VDJtools. CDR3 nucleotide sequences shared by donor and recipient were removed because the origin of these sequences could not be assigned. At least 2-fold expansion over unstimulated cells and a minimum CFSE-low frequency of 0.002% (template counts) or 0.001% (read counts) were required for clones to be classified as alloreactive. Clones detected in sequenced pre-transplant spleen, lymph node, or MLR CFSE-low populations of the donor or recipient were defined as mappable. The cumulative frequency of alloreactive clones was calculated as a percentage of all sequences, weighted by copy number. Drawn from immuneACCESS, this table holds only the in-frame rearrangements with V and J called that TCRdb kept. Clones are partly lost; checked studies trace under half to an unresolved V gene and leave the rest unexplained. Clone size and V and J calls were adopted from that table, with D and trimming inferred from the DNA. In all, the sample holds around 71,000 clones, and roughly 92% of those were seen once. 6.5% to 8% of the sample is held by the ten biggest clonotypes.

After transplant, bone marrow was aspirated from the posterior iliac crest or from another site chosen by the physician. The germline V gene (reference sequence) specifies SEHNR as CDR1 and FQNEAQ as CDR2. Counted from cysteine to phenylalanine, this CDR3 has 15 amino acids. Just CDR3 DNA is preserved here, 45 bases in frame from base 1. Trimmed from V: 5 bases; trimmed from J: 4 bases; junction bases lacking a gene match: 3. Worth noting for this clone: The antigen it recognizes is unknown. Per-base quality was not reported, and no clone a single base away is much larger than it.

The chain is assembled from TRBV7-9 and TRBJ1-6; 9 bases in the middle match TRBD1. Sequencing was performed on bone marrow, taken around 720 days after intestinal transplantation. This clonotype originated in a human patient who received an intestinal transplant, so some T cells may come from the graft donor. Here the CDR3 is given as CASSAGTGYNSPLHF. The DNA sequence is as follows: TGTGCCAGCAGCGCCGGGACAGGGTATAATTCACCCCTCCACTTT.